This TCR beta chain was sequenced for a study of identical twins (dated by TCRdb to 2015 to 2016). About the study as a whole: TCR alpha and beta repertoires from monozygotic twins, unrelated adults of various ages and cord blood were deep-sequenced to test whether fetal clonotypes persist. Replicate twin experiments were performed at different times using different library preparation protocols to rule out contamination.

Points the paper makes about the study in general: Zero-insertion analyses could be partly confounded by invariant T cells such as MAIT and iNKT, although diverse VJ usage argued against such confounding for most clonotypes. In monozygotic twins, out-of-frame TCR alpha sharing was systematically underestimated by recombination models, although the models agreed with sharing between unrelated individuals. Fewer insertions were carried by abundant cord blood beta clonotypes, a similar but weaker trend appeared in young adult naive repertoires, and no such trend appeared in memory repertoires. A weaker excess of twin sharing was found in beta out-of-frame sequences because the signal-to-noise ratio was lowered by fewer shared sequences. Out-of-frame TCR alpha sequences shared between twins showed an excess of low generation-probability sequences compared with coincidental sharing between unrelated individuals. Because the same donors could not be followed over many years, the conclusions relied on cross-sectional statistical analysis.

Ten or more counts support this clonotype. The antigen this receptor binds is unknown. No base qualities exist here, and no much larger clone lies one base off it. All donors were healthy Caucasians. Three pairs of female monozygotic twins, all aged about 18 to 29 years, made up the twin cohort. Miltenyi CD45RO+ enrichment and human naive T-cell isolation kits were used to isolate memory (CD45RO+) and naive T cells from PBMC. Receptor libraries were prepared by 5' RACE. Sequencing instrument: Illumina HiSeq 2000. Template switching added a universal primer binding site, and the final cDNA carried a unique molecular identifier that allowed TCR cDNA molecules to be counted accurately. Specific primers in the conserved constant-segment region were used to synthesize first-strand cDNA for TCR alpha and beta chains. To control for contamination, each cDNA library was double barcoded with a SMART-Mk sample barcode plus Illumina barcodes. TruSeq adapter sequences and Illumina sample barcodes were added in two successive PCR steps. The Illumina HiSeq platform was used with custom primers to sequence TCR alpha and beta cDNA libraries. On the authors' methods: MiGEC processed the raw reads to extract unique molecular identifiers, while MiXCR was used to determine the CDR3 positions. For each individual, recombination models were inferred using an EM algorithm with the repgenHMM and IGoR tools. The tcR package in R was used for shared clonotype analysis, with sharing normalized by the product of cloneset sizes. Out-of-frame nonproductive sequences were analyzed to study raw recombination free of thymic and clonal selection effects. TCRdb handled the public reads itself, with Q25 trimming in fastp and clone calling in MiXCR, and kept productive beta chains. When rows share a CDR3 protein, they turn into one entry using the most common DNA and genes. These V and J calls originate from TCRdb's pipeline instead of the authors' own analysis. The table for this sample lists a few hundred thousand distinct CDR3 sequences; roughly an eighth of them were counted only once. In total, the top ten clones hold under 4.5% of the sample.

The same specimen was also included in a second study, on yellow fever vaccine responses in identical twins. As the second publication notes: According to the authors, in identical twins the way T cells responded to vaccination appeared partly convergent and partly personalized. In the study, vaccine-responding T cell clones were precisely tracked in identical twins.

The sample comprised memory (CD45RO+) T cells sorted from blood. Taken with the paper, the label for cell subset or site translates to: CD45RO+ enriched T cells. This clonotype was sampled from a woman aged 18-29 years in good health.

The CDR3: CAVTVTGVVYEQYF. The bases are TGTGCCGTGACCGTGACAGGGGTAGTCTACGAGCAGTACTTC. The V gene is TRBV27 and the J gene is TRBJ2-7; the central 8 bases match TRBD1. Via the germline V gene (reference sequence), CDR1 is MNHEY and CDR2 SMNVEV. The junction shows trimming of 11 bases on V and 3 bases on J, and the gene matches do not reach 12 bases of it. The CDR3 runs 14 residues from the cysteine to the phenylalanine. CDR3 DNA is the only sequence kept; it has 42 bases, read in frame from the first base.